This entry lists 12 T cell receptor beta chains sequenced from one sample in a study of control samples from healthy donors and cancer patients. Sequencing was performed with immunoSEQ multiplex PCR; in TCRdb, only in-frame clones are kept and a portion is missing. This sample has around 180,000 clones, with 80% to 90% found just once. Specimen: blood. The receptors stem from a woman aged 30 to 39 in good health.

V gene TRBV7-9 combines with J gene TRBJ2-3; no firm D call. Trimming took 0 bases from V and 8 from J, leaving 18 bases between them. The germline V gene has CDR1 SEHNR and CDR2 FQNEAQ (reference sequence). The CDR3 length is 16 residues. The CDR3 DNA follows: TGTGCCAGCAGCTTAGCCCGACACCCCGAGACGGGTACGCAGTATTTT. Translated, it gives CASSLARHPETGTQYF.

V is TRBV28 and J is TRBJ1-3; TRBD1 might be the D (5 bases). The germline CDR1 and CDR2 sequences are MDHEN and SYDVKM. V dropped 2 bases and J dropped 3 bases, with 11 bases sitting between them. The CDR3 has 15 amino acids. CDR3 protein: CASSLSWGYGNTIYF. The DNA of the CDR3 is TGTGCCAGCAGTTTAAGCTGGGGGTATGGAAACACCATATATTTT. The whole variable domain, remainder taken from reference TRBV28 and TRBJ1-3, is DVKVTQSSRYLVKRTGEKVFLECVQDMDHENMFWYRQDPGLGLRLIYFSYDVKMKEKGDIPEGYSVSREKKERFSLILESASTNQTSMYLCASSLSWGYGNTIYFGEGSWLTVV.

This chain connects TRBV6-5 to TRBJ1-2; D is unresolved. The germline CDR1 and CDR2 sequences are MNHEY and SVGAGI. Trimming pared 8 bases from V and 3 bases from J, leaving 16 bases between. The CDR3 runs 14 residues. CDR3 region: CASGDRRKDYGYTF. The CDR3 coding sequence is TGTGCCAGCGGGGATCGACGGAAGGACTATGGCTACACCTTC.

J is TRBJ1-4 and V is TRBV6-6, with TRBD1 as a possible D gene (6 bases). Deletions cut 2 bases from V and 8 bases from J, with 12 bases between. The CDR3 is 14 amino acids. The germline CDR1 and CDR2 sequences are MNHNY and SVGAGI (reference sequence). The CDR3 protein is CASSYRAGEEKLFF. The CDR3 nucleotides read TGTGCCAGCAGTTACAGGGCAGGGGAGGAAAAACTGTTTTTT.

This clone is a singleton in its sample. J is TRBJ2-7 and V is TRBV5-6; 8 bases match TRBD1. Looked up from germline, CDR1 is SGHDT and CDR2 is YYEEEE. V shed 4 bases and J 5 bases; nucleotides not matched to a gene: 17. The CDR3 consists of 17 residues. This chain's CDR3 is CASSPVRWQGADDEQYF. In DNA form, the CDR3 reads TGTGCCAGCAGCCCCGTCCGGTGGCAGGGGGCTGACGACGAGCAGTACTTC.

The rearrangement uses TRBV28 and TRBJ2-3, with 7 positions matching TRBD2. Unmatched junction bases numbered 15, after V lost 5 bases and J lost 4 bases. Germline CDR1 is MDHEN and CDR2 is SYDVKM. This CDR3 has 17 amino acids. The CDR3 sequence is CASSARDRLTSPDTQYF. The CDR3 nucleotides are TGTGCCAGCAGTGCCCGCGACAGACTGACTAGCCCAGATACGCAGTATTTT.

The J gene is TRBJ2-2, the V gene TRBV7-9; D is possibly TRBD1 or TRBD2 (5 bases each). This CDR3 is built from 13 residues. Germline V gene sequence: CDR1 SEHNR, CDR2 FQNEAQ (reference sequence). Trimming removed 4 bases at V and 7 bases at J, with 10 bases between. The CDR3 spells CASSWGLDGELFF. The CDR3 bases are TGTGCCAGCAGCTGGGGGTTGGACGGGGAGCTGTTTTTT.

The genes are TRBV11-2 and TRBJ2-4; weak D call: TRBD2 (5 bases). The CDR3 loop spans 18 amino acids. Germline V lookup: CDR1 SGHAT, CDR2 FQNNGV. The V gene lost 4 bases and the J gene lost 0 bases, with 19 bases spanning the gap. The CDR3 coding sequence is TGTGCCAGCAGCTCGAGTCGGGATTTGGAGTTAGCCAAAAACATTCAGTACTTC. Residues: CASSSSRDLELAKNIQYF. Full variable domain (remainder filled in from reference TRBV11-2 and TRBJ2-4): EAGVAQSPRYKIIEKRQSVAFWCNPISGHATLYWYQQILGQGPKLLIQFQNNGVVDDSQLPKDRFSAERLKGVDSTLKIQPAKLEDSAVYLCASSSSRDLELAKNIQYFGAGTRLSVL.

The rearrangement links TRBV5-1 to TRBJ1-2, with D possibly TRBD1 on 6 matching bases. V was shortened by 5 bases and J by 1 base, with 15 bases between the two germline ends. The germline gives CDR1 SGHRS, CDR2 YFSETQ. The CDR3 sequence is 15 residues long. The CDR3 here is CASRRATGVNYGYTF. The CDR3 DNA reads TGCGCCAGCAGGAGGGCGACAGGCGTTAACTATGGCTACACCTTC. Full variable domain (remainder filled in from reference TRBV5-1 and TRBJ1-2): KAGVTQTPRYLIKTRGQQVTLSCSPISGHRSVSWYQQTPGQGLQFLFEYFSETQRNKGNFPGRFSGRQFSNSRSEMNVSTLELGDSALYLCASRRATGVNYGYTFGSGTRLTVV.

The chain has TRBV5-4 and TRBJ2-3; 9 bases are shared with TRBD1. CDR3 length equals 15 residues. The V segment lost 4 bases and the J segment 1 base; nucleotides outside the gene matches: 4. The V gene's germline CDR1 is SGHNT and CDR2 YYREEE (reference sequence). CDR3 loop: CASSVGQGRTDTQYF. The CDR3 DNA is TGTGCCAGCAGCGTCGGACAGGGGCGCACAGATACGCAGTATTTT.

The rearrangement joins TRBV18 to TRBJ1-2; D is undetermined. The CDR3 extends over 15 amino acids. The germline V and J ends were trimmed by 0 bases and 5 bases, with 13 bases remaining between them. Germline CDR1 and CDR2: KGHSH and LQKENI. CDR3 sequence: CASSPPGALRYGYTF. CDR3 coding DNA: TGTGCCAGCTCACCACCTGGAGCACTCCGTTATGGCTACACCTTC.

This clone occurred a few times. This chain's CDR3 is CASSQDKGAHQPQHF. As DNA, the CDR3 is TGCGCCAGCAGCCAAGACAAGGGGGCTCATCAGCCCCAGCATTTT. The J gene is TRBJ1-5, the V gene TRBV4-1, with TRBD1 identical over 7 bases. After removal of 0 bases from V and 5 bases from J, the junction contained 4 bases not matched to a gene. CDR3 length equals 15 residues. Germline loops: CDR1 MGHRA, CDR2 YSYEKL.